This T cell receptor (beta chain) was profiled in a study of blood T cell repertoires in COVID-19. Across the study: Collection of acute and convalescent COVID-19 samples took place in the United States, Italy and Spain. The analysed material was cDNA or gDNA that came from T cells, B-cell-depleted T cells, or PBMCs.

This CDR3 is 13 amino acids long. Germline assignment: CDR1 LGHDT and CDR2 YNNKEL (reference sequence). V gave up 1 base and J gave up 10 bases, with 11 bases separating them. In the original analysis: Reference gene primer amplification yielded estimated nucleated cell counts. Profiled with immunoSEQ multiplex PCR; TCRdb holds only in-frame clones, not every one. V and J calls and clone size are those listed in that table; D and trimming were worked out from the DNA. The sample holds about 8,000 clones, about 91% seen once. The sample consisted of peripheral blood. The chain has TRBV3-1 (or the pseudogene TRBV3-2) and TRBJ2-1; no reliable D call. The source is a woman in her 50s with active COVID-19. The CDR3 DNA reads as TGTGCCAGCAGCCAAGTTCGAGGCAGAGAGCAGTTCTTC. It yields the protein CASSQVRGREQFF.